This T cell receptor (beta chain) was retrieved from a study of OX40 agonist ivuxolimab in advanced cancers. Across the whole study: Under the entry rules, prior anti-PD-1, anti-PD-L1 or anti-CTLA-4 therapy was allowed, and 40% had some. Study conclusions and caveats: At 0.1 to 3.0 mg/kg, clonal expansion of CD4+ and CD8+ blood T cells had occurred by week 6.

Autoimmune disease history or systemic immunosuppression meant exclusion. On this clone: The antigen remains unidentified.

The length of the CDR3 is 11 residues. V was clipped by 1 base and J by 7 bases, with 5 bases between them. Germline V gene sequence: CDR1 SGHDT, CDR2 YYEEEE. Profiling relied on immunoSEQ multiplex PCR, and the TCRdb table lists in-frame clones only, not all of them. The sample contains around 44,000 clones, about nine tenths of which appear only once. This material consisted of CD4+ or CD8+ T cells sorted from blood, taken in a trial of the OX40 agonist ivuxolimab. The receptor was isolated from an adult with an advanced solid tumor such as melanoma, head and neck, liver or kidney cancer. This chain connects TRBV5-6 to TRBJ2-5; D uncertain. The CDR3 loop is CASSLLGTQYF. CDR3 nucleotide sequence: TGTGCCAGCAGCTTGTTGGGGACCCAGTACTTC. The variable domain in full, with the rest retrieved from reference TRBV5-6 and TRBJ2-5, is DAGVTQSPTHLIKTRGQQVTLRCSPKSGHDTVSWYQQALGQGPQFIFQYYEEEERQRGNFPDRFSGHQFPNYSSELNVNALLLGDSALYLCASSLLGTQYFGPGTRLLVL.